Listed here are 14 T cell receptor beta chains from one sample, sequenced in a study of early T cells in non-severe SARS-CoV-2 infection. TCRdb re-analysed the 5' RACE reads in MiXCR, keeping a single row per CDR3 protein. Of about 76,000 distinct CDR3 sequences in the sample, about 11% were seen once. The sample comprised whole blood. These receptors came from an adult who was a healthcare worker with PCR-confirmed SARS-CoV-2 infection or an uninfected control (not recorded which).

Concerning this clonotype itself: This may arise from a read error, as a much more abundant clone is one base away. The chain uses TRBV6-6 and TRBJ2-7; 11 bases map to TRBD1. Germline CDR1 reads MNHNY; CDR2 reads SVGAGI (reference sequence). The CDR3 spans 15 residues. V was clipped by 4 bases and J by 2 bases; unmatched bases: 4. CDR3 sequence: CASSSPGQGAYEQYF. CDR3 sequence (DNA): TGTGCCAGCAGTTCACCGGGACAGGGGGCCTACGAGCAGTACTTC.

The chain carries TRBV7-9 and TRBJ1-1; D ambiguous. Germline CDR1 SEHNR, CDR2 FQNEAQ (reference sequence). The CDR3 has 14 residues. Trimming stripped 0 bases from V and 2 bases from J, with 7 bases between. The CDR3 nucleotides read TGTGCCAGCAGCTTAGCGGTGGACAACACTGAAGCTTTCTTT. Its protein product is CASSLAVDNTEAFF.

This clonotype has ten or more counts. This rearrangement joins TRBV9 to TRBJ1-4; unclear D gene. CDR1 and CDR2 (germline): SGDLS, YYNGEE. The CDR3 is made up of 13 amino acids. Trimming took 3 bases from V and 1 from J, leaving 4 bases between them. The CDR3 is CASSGRTNEKLFF. The CDR3 DNA follows: TGTGCCAGCAGCGGCCGAACTAATGAAAAACTGTTTTTT.

This clonotype has ten or more counts. The CDR3: CASSQDYRSRGNTIYF. Written as DNA, the CDR3 is TGCGCCAGCAGCCAAGATTATCGCAGCCGTGGAAACACCATATATTTT. The rearrangement joins TRBV4-1 to TRBJ1-3; unclear D gene. CDR3 size: 16 residues. V lost 0 bases and J 3 bases, leaving 12 bases between the germline ends. Germline CDR1 reads MGHRA; CDR2 reads YSYEKL.

This clonotype was counted at least ten times. This chain joins TRBV20-1 and TRBJ1-6, with D uncertain. The V gene lost 7 bases and the J gene lost 0 bases, with 7 bases spanning the gap. CDR1 and CDR2 from the germline V gene are DFQATT and SNEGSKA (reference sequence). This CDR3 region has 13 residues. The CDR3 spells CSVSSSYNSPLHF. DNA for the CDR3: TGCAGTGTCTCGAGCTCCTATAATTCACCCCTCCACTTT.

The V and J genes are TRBV12-3 or TRBV12-4 and TRBJ1-2; the D is unclear. The ends were cut back, 1 base at V and 8 bases at J, with 14 bases in the middle. CDR3 length equals 14 residues. The CDR3 sequence is CASSLGSTEGGYTF. In nucleotides, the CDR3 is TGTGCCAGCAGTTTAGGTAGCACGGAGGGCGGCTACACCTTC.

There are many counts of this clonotype. The V call is TRBV7-2, the J call TRBJ2-7, with 9 bases identical to TRBD2. V was clipped by 5 bases and J by 2 bases; unmatched bases: 10. Germline-derived CDR1 and CDR2 are SGHTA and FQGNSA. CDR3 length equals 16 residues. The CDR3 DNA is TGTGCCAGCAGCCCGGGGGTAGCGGGGGTCCCCTACGAGCAGTACTTC. Residues: CASSPGVAGVPYEQYF.

This clonotype has ten or more counts. The rearrangement links TRBV29-1 to TRBJ2-7; the match to TRBD1 covers 7 bases. Germline CDR1 SQVTM, CDR2 ANQGSEA. CDR3 size: 12 residues. With 7 bases clipped from V and 2 bases from J, the junction kept 5 bases outside the gene matches. CDR3: CSARDSTYEQYF. CDR3 DNA sequence: TGCAGCGCCCGGGACAGCACCTACGAGCAGTACTTC.

This clonotype was seen a handful of times. The chain employs TRBV6-5 and TRBJ1-1; D is ambiguous. Trimming removed 0 bases at V and 11 bases at J, with 16 bases between. Germline V gives CDR1 MNHEY, CDR2 SVGAGI. This CDR3 is built from 14 residues. CDR3 amino acids: CASSYSNLPSPAFF. The CDR3 DNA sequence: TGTGCCAGCAGTTACTCCAACTTACCCTCTCCGGCTTTCTTT.

This clonotype has just a few counts. CDR3 loop: CASSLSGTDEQYF. The DNA of the CDR3 is TGCGCCAGCAGCCTATCCGGGACAGACGAGCAGTACTTC. This chain uses TRBV5-1 with TRBJ2-7; 7 nucleotides line up with TRBD1. The CDR3 spans 13 residues. Looked up from germline, CDR1 is SGHRS and CDR2 is YFSETQ. J lost 5 bases, V lost 4 bases, and 6 bases had no gene match.

In this sample, this clonotype turned up a few times. This chain links TRBV5-1 with TRBJ2-5, with D unclear. The CDR3 contains 13 residues. V was shortened by 4 bases and J by 3 bases, with 10 bases between the two germline ends. CDR1 and CDR2 from the germline V gene are SGHRS and YFSETQ. In DNA form, the CDR3 reads TGCGCCAGCAGCCCGCTCGAGGAAGAGACCCAGTACTTC. Its translation is CASSPLEEETQYF.

The chain has TRBV6-2 or TRBV6-3 and TRBJ2-6; D call uncertain. The germline gives CDR1 MNHEY, CDR2 SVGEGT. This CDR3 region has 17 residues. V dropped 2 bases and J dropped 0 bases, with 11 bases sitting between them. The CDR3 DNA is TGTGCCAGCAGTTACAGCCCTTTTGACTCTGGGGCCAACGTCCTGACTTTC. It specifies CASSYSPFDSGANVLTF.

There are many counts of this clonotype. This chain connects TRBV14 to TRBJ1-1; D gene unclear. V was cut by 1 base and J by 10 bases, with 16 bases left in between. Germline-derived CDR1 and CDR2 are SGHDN and FVKESK. This CDR3 is built from 14 residues. CDR3 DNA sequence: TGTGCCAGCAGCCAAGCCTCGGCGGTCTTTGGAGCTTTCTTT. It translates to CASSQASAVFGAFF.

This clonotype was counted at least ten times. V usage is TRBV11-2 and J usage is TRBJ2-5, with 7 bases lining up with TRBD1. The length of the CDR3 is 17 residues. CDR1 and CDR2 (germline): SGHAT, FQNNGV. Trimming cost V 3 bases and J 1 base; bases outside gene matches: 11. The CDR3 DNA reads TGTGCCAGCAGCTTCCTTGTGAGGGGGCCCGTCCAAGAGACCCAGTACTTC. Translating gives CASSFLVRGPVQETQYF. The full variable domain, rest sourced from reference TRBV11-2 and TRBJ2-5, is EAGVAQSPRYKIIEKRQSVAFWCNPISGHATLYWYQQILGQGPKLLIQFQNNGVVDDSQLPKDRFSAERLKGVDSTLKIQPAKLEDSAVYLCASSFLVRGPVQETQYFGPGTRLLVL.